These T cell receptor beta chains were read from a single sample in a study of neurological immune-mediated disorders. TCRdb analysed the 5' RACE reads with MiXCR anew, one entry per CDR3 protein. The table records just under 60,000 distinct CDR3 sequences, about 2.5% of them present only once. Sequenced sample: PBMCs. These receptors all come from a man in his fifties with multiple sclerosis. Each CDR3 is given with its conserved first and last residue. The D gene is left open where the match is weak. Not every row has a clone size; where given, it reads once, few, many or a size class.

TRBJ2-5,14,many,TRBV12-3/TRBV12-4,.,TGTGCCAGCAGTTTAGGCGGGGGCGTTGAGACCCAGTACTTC,CASSLGGGVETQYF
TRBJ2-7,15,many,TRBV27,.,TGTGCCAGCAGTTTATCGAGCTGGAGTACCTACGAGCAGTACTTC,CASSLSSWSTYEQYF
TRBJ1-2,12,many,TRBV6-5,.,TGTGCCAGCAGCTCCCGTACGGGAGCCTACACCTTC,CASSSRTGAYTF
TRBJ2-3,18,many,TRBV28,TRBD2,TGTGCCAGCAGTACCATGTTATCCTTAAGCGGGGACACAGATACGCAGTATTTT,CASSTMLSLSGDTDTQYF
TRBJ2-3,13,.,TRBV2,.,TGTGCCAGCAACGGACCCGCGGGGGATACGCAGTATTTT,CASNGPAGDTQYF
TRBJ1-6,15,many,TRBV7-9,.,TGTGCCAGCAGACCGAAGGACACCTATAATTCACCCCTCCACTTT,CASRPKDTYNSPLHF
TRBJ1-4,16,many,TRBV7-2,.,TGTGCCAGCAGCATAAGCTTCAACCCGGGAAATGAAAAACTGTTTTTT,CASSISFNPGNEKLFF
TRBJ1-6,15,many,TRBV5-6,.,TGTGCCAGCAGCCACGGGACGGACTATAATTCACCCCTCCACTTT,CASSHGTDYNSPLHF
TRBJ2-3,15,many,TRBV28,TRBD1,TGTGCCAGCAGTACCCCGGGCCAGGGGGCCGATACGCAGTATTTT,CASSTPGQGADTQYF
TRBJ1-2,15,many,TRBV20-1,TRBD1,TGCAGTGCTAGAGATCCGCAAGGGGGCGTCGGGGGCTACACCTTC,CSARDPQGGVGGYTF
TRBJ1-5,13,many,TRBV5-1,.,TGCGCCAGCAGCCTCTCGGTGGATCAGCCCCAGCATTTT,CASSLSVDQPQHF
TRBJ2-3,16,many,TRBV3-1,TRBD2,TGTGCCAGCAGCCAACTGACTAGCGGGGGGCCAGATACGCAGTATTTT,CASSQLTSGGPDTQYF
TRBJ2-1,12,.,TRBV9,.,TGTGCCTGCAGCGCCCGGGGTGATGAGCAGTTCTTC,CACSARGDEQFF
TRBJ1-2,13,many,TRBV5-6,.,TGTGCCAGCGCCCGCGACACTAACTATGGCTACACCTTC,CASARDTNYGYTF
TRBJ2-7,12,many,TRBV6-1,.,TGTGCCAGCGATCAGTCCCTCTACGAGCAGTACTTC,CASDQSLYEQYF
TRBJ2-2,14,many,TRBV9,TRBD1,TGTGCCAGCAGCGTAGCTCAGGGGGCCGGGGAGCTGTTTTTT,CASSVAQGAGELFF
TRBJ2-3,16,many,TRBV5-6,TRBD2,TGTGCCAGCAGCTTCAGGTGGGGGGGGTTCGCAGATACGCAGTATTTT,CASSFRWGGFADTQYF
TRBJ2-1,18,many,TRBV27,TRBD1,TGTGCCAGCAGTTTATCTCCCGCGTCAGGGGGCCACTACAATGAGCAGTTCTTC,CASSLSPASGGHYNEQFF
TRBJ2-2,16,many,TRBV5-1,TRBD1,TGCGCCAGCAGCGCGGGACAGGGAAAGAACACCGGGGAGCTGTTTTTT,CASSAGQGKNTGELFF
TRBJ2-7,14,many,TRBV5-1,.,TGCGCCAGCAGCTTGGAGACTAGGGCTTACGAGCAGTACTTC,CASSLETRAYEQYF
TRBJ1-6,13,many,TRBV20-1,TRBD1,TGCAGTGCTAGAGGGACAGGGAATTCACCCCTCCACTTT,CSARGTGNSPLHF
TRBJ2-2,15,many,TRBV9,TRBD1,TGTGCCAGCAGCGTAGAACAGGGGGCATTCGGGGAGCTGTTTTTT,CASSVEQGAFGELFF
TRBJ2-7,15,many,TRBV5-1,TRBD1,TGCGCCAGCAGCATAACCGGGACAGGGTTCAACGAGCAGTACTTC,CASSITGTGFNEQYF
TRBJ1-5,13,few,TRBV20-1,.,TGCAGTGCTAGTCAGGGAATGAATCAGCACCAGCATTTT,CSASQGMNQHQHF
TRBJ2-1,11,many,TRBV5-1,.,TGCGCCAGCAGCTTGTCGGTTGAGCAGTTCTTC,CASSLSVEQFF
TRBJ1-2,11,medium-sized,TRBV12-3/TRBV12-4,.,TGTGCCAGCAGTTTAGGGGGCGGCTACACCTTC,CASSLGGGYTF
TRBJ1-1,14,few,TRBV6-5,TRBD1,TGTGCCAGCAGTTACGCGGGACAGGGGAGTGAAGCTTTCTTT,CASSYAGQGSEAFF
TRBJ2-3,13,many,TRBV20-1,TRBD1,TGCAGTGCCCGACAGGGAAGCACAGATACGCAGTATTTT,CSARQGSTDTQYF
TRBJ2-2,15,few,TRBV19,.,TGTGCCAGTAGTATTATCGACAGTGCCACCGGGGAGCTGTTTTTT,CASSIIDSATGELFF